This TCR beta chain was captured by sequencing in a study of T cell responses to AZD1222 COVID-19 vaccine. Study findings and constraints: Two AZD1222 doses significantly raised spike-specific TCR breadth and depth over controls. Reports indicate that nearly half of spike-specific TCRs are directed at unmutated variant regions.

Looked up from germline, CDR1 is SGHAT and CDR2 is FQDESV (reference sequence). The CDR3 totals 15 residues. The trim removed 5 bases at V and 4 bases at J, leaving 5 bases unmatched. Regarding this clone: Its antigen is unidentified.

The protocol was immunoSEQ multiplex PCR, while the TCRdb copy is restricted to in-frame clones and leaves out a portion. The sample has approximately 140,000 clones; around 90% are singletons. The receptor was derived from an adult who received the AZD1222 COVID-19 vaccine. V and J are TRBV11-1 and TRBJ2-1; the match to TRBD2 covers 10 bases. The sequencing used peripheral blood, collected 28 days after the second AZD1222 dose. The CDR3 nucleotides read TGTGCCAGCAGCACACTAGCGGGGCTTTACAATGAGCAGTTCTTC. Its translation is CASSTLAGLYNEQFF.